A single sample is the source of the 30 T cell receptor beta chains below, sequenced in a study of cytomegalovirus exposure and HLA in healthy donors. A multiplex PCR was run with 60 Vbeta primers and 13 Jbeta primers. TCRdb keeps only in-frame clones here, not all; method: immunoSEQ multiplex PCR. The sample includes roughly 200,000 clones, more than 80% of them seen just once. The sample was PBMCs. All receptors derive from a boy younger than 18 in good health and CMV-seronegative.

This clone was recorded a few times. The chain joins TRBV4-2 to TRBJ1-4; TRBD1 is a possible D gene (5 bases). Germline loops: CDR1 LGHNA, CDR2 YNFKEQ. The CDR3 runs to 19 residues. V was trimmed by 0 bases and J by 8 bases, leaving 25 bases between them. The CDR3 bases are TGTGCCAGCAGCCAAGATATGGGCAGGGTAGAGGTGGCGGACGAAAAACTGTTTTTT. This gives the protein CASSQDMGRVEVADEKLFF.

The chain carries TRBV6-6 and TRBJ1-1; 8 bases line up with TRBD1. The CDR3 spans 14 residues. Looked up from germline, CDR1 is MNHNY and CDR2 is SVGAGI (reference sequence). V was clipped by 6 bases and J by 4 bases; unmatched bases: 7. The CDR3 region is CASRSGQGGTEAFF. CDR3 nucleotide sequence: TGTGCCAGCAGATCCGGACAGGGAGGCACTGAAGCTTTCTTT.

The rearrangement links TRBV25-1 to TRBJ1-1; D is unresolved. In germline, CDR1 is MGHDK, CDR2 SYGVNS. This CDR3 is 12 amino acids long. Trimming removed 4 bases at V and 6 bases at J, with 9 bases between. The CDR3 coding sequence is TGTGCCAGCAGTGGAGTGGTAGCTGAAGCTTTCTTT. Encoded protein: CASSGVVAEAFF.

The chain is built from TRBV5-4 and TRBJ2-3; 9 bases align to TRBD2. CDR1 and CDR2 from the germline V gene are SGHNT and YYREEE (reference sequence). J gave up 2 bases and V 1 base, and 8 bases lay outside the gene matches. This CDR3 is 17 amino acids long. The CDR3 DNA follows: TGTGCCAGCAGCTTGCGAGGTAGCGGGGGCTCCACAGATACGCAGTATTTT. This translates into CASSLRGSGGSTDTQYF. The full variable domain, in which reference TRBV5-4 and TRBJ2-3 provide the parts outside the CDR3, is ETGVTQSPTHLIKTRGQQVTLRCSSQSGHNTVSWYQQALGQGPQFIFQYYREEENGRGNFPPRFSGLQFPNYSSELNVNALELDDSALYLCASSLRGSGGSTDTQYFGPGTRLTVL.

The chain uses TRBV5-4 and TRBJ1-1, with D perhaps TRBD1 (5 bases). Trimming shortened V by 3 bases and J by 4 bases, and 10 bases separated the two germline ends. CDR3 size: 13 residues. Germline CDR1 is SGHNT and CDR2 is YYREEE (reference sequence). This CDR3 reads CASSWGAGTEAFF. The CDR3 nucleotides read TGTGCCAGCAGCTGGGGCGCCGGCACTGAAGCTTTCTTT.

The V and J genes are TRBV7-2 and TRBJ1-2, with D perhaps TRBD1 (5 bases). Germline V gives CDR1 SGHTA, CDR2 FQGNSA. The germline V and J ends were trimmed by 1 base and 4 bases, with 10 bases remaining between them. This CDR3 contains 14 residues. The chain's CDR3 is CASSLGWQGYGYTF. In nucleotides, the CDR3 is TGTGCCAGCAGCTTAGGGTGGCAGGGCTATGGCTACACCTTC. Supplemented by reference TRBV7-2 and TRBJ1-2, the full variable domain reads GAGVSQSPSNKVTEKGKDVELRCDPISGHTALYWYRQSLGQGLEFLIYFQGNSAPDKSGLPSDRFSAERTGGSVSTLTIQRTQQEDSAVYLCASSLGWQGYGYTFGSGTRLTVV.

This clone has only a few counts. This rearrangement joins TRBV7-3 to TRBJ1-5; 10 bases line up with TRBD1. Germline V lookup: CDR1 SGHTA, CDR2 FQGTGA. After removal of 7 bases from V and 7 bases from J, the junction contained 7 bases not matched to a gene. The CDR3 spans 14 residues. The CDR3 reads CASNKRTGGQPQHF. For the CDR3, the DNA is TGTGCCAGCAACAAAAGGACAGGGGGACAGCCCCAGCATTTT.

This chain joins TRBV7-2 and TRBJ2-1; TRBD2 matches at 9 bases. Germline CDR1 reads SGHTA; CDR2 reads FQGNSA. Trimming cost V 3 bases and J 0 bases; bases outside gene matches: 9. The CDR3 sequence is 18 residues long. The CDR3 loop reads CASSLTSGHRNSYNEQFF. CDR3 DNA: TGTGCCAGCAGCTTGACTAGCGGACACCGCAACTCCTACAATGAGCAGTTCTTC.

The chain couples TRBV9 to TRBJ2-3; 13 positions match TRBD2. Germline assignment: CDR1 SGDLS and CDR2 YYNGEE. The CDR3 has 19 residues. With 4 bases clipped from V and 2 bases from J, the junction kept 13 bases outside the gene matches. CDR3 DNA: TGTGCCAGCAGCTCCCCACTAGCGGGGGGGCCGAGTAACACAGATACGCAGTATTTT. Encoded protein: CASSSPLAGGPSNTDTQYF.

The chain is built from TRBV30 and TRBJ2-3, with TRBD1 identical over 7 bases. The CDR3 runs 15 residues. Unmatched junction bases numbered 5, after V lost 2 bases and J lost 0 bases. Germline loops: CDR1 GTSNPN, CDR2 SVGIG (reference sequence). The CDR3 is CAWSTQGVSTDTQYF. The DNA of the CDR3 is TGTGCCTGGAGTACCCAGGGGGTTAGCACAGATACGCAGTATTTT.

This chain uses TRBV5-1 with TRBJ1-4; TRBD1 is a possible D gene (6 bases). Germline V gene lookup returns CDR1 SGHRS and CDR2 YFSETQ. The CDR3 runs 15 residues. Deletions cut 3 bases from V and 7 bases from J, with 16 bases between. This CDR3 reads CASSSGRTGREKLFF. As DNA, the CDR3 is TGCGCCAGCAGCTCGGGTCGCACAGGGCGTGAAAAACTGTTTTTT.

J is TRBJ1-1 and V is TRBV28, with D uncertain. With 6 bases removed from V and 1 base from J, the gap between germline ends came to 12 bases. Germline loops: CDR1 MDHEN, CDR2 SYDVKM. The CDR3 sequence is 14 residues long. The chain's CDR3 is CASSFFSRNTEAFF. The CDR3 DNA is TGTGCCAGCAGCTTTTTCTCGAGGAACACTGAAGCTTTCTTT.

This chain joins TRBV5-6 and TRBJ2-5, with a tentative D call TRBD1 (5 bases). Germline CDR1 is SGHDT and CDR2 is YYEEEE. V was clipped by 4 bases and J by 2 bases, with 9 bases between them. The CDR3 sequence is 13 residues long. The CDR3 nucleotides read TGTGCCAGCAGCCACGACAGACAAGAGACCCAGTACTTC. Protein product: CASSHDRQETQYF. The entire variable domain, with the rest obtained from reference TRBV5-6 and TRBJ2-5, is as follows: DAGVTQSPTHLIKTRGQQVTLRCSPKSGHDTVSWYQQALGQGPQFIFQYYEEEERQRGNFPDRFSGHQFPNYSSELNVNALLLGDSALYLCASSHDRQETQYFGPGTRLLVL.

This chain joins TRBV28 and TRBJ1-2; D remains unclear. This CDR3 is built from 12 residues. CDR1 MDHEN and CDR2 SYDVKM come from the germline V gene. Trimming removed 2 bases at V and 2 bases at J, with 3 bases between. CDR3 residues: CASSLINYGYTF. The CDR3 DNA reads TGTGCCAGCAGTTTAATAAACTATGGCTACACCTTC.

The rearrangement joins TRBV6-5 to TRBJ1-3, with TRBD1 as a possible D gene (6 bases). The CDR3 is 15 residues long. V lost 4 bases to trimming and J lost 0 bases, with 10 bases between them. Germline assignment: CDR1 MNHEY and CDR2 SVGAGI. CDR3 in amino acids: CASSLTGTSGNTIYF. CDR3 DNA sequence: TGTGCCAGCAGTTTAACAGGGACCTCTGGAAACACCATATATTTT.

The rearrangement links TRBV12-2 to TRBJ2-5; TRBD1 is the table's D call, not checked against the DNA. TRBV12-2 is termed a pseudogene. The CDR3 sequence is 15 residues long. The CDR3 region has the DNA TGTGCAAGTCGTTTCCGACAGGGGCGGCAAGAGACCCAGTACTTC. The encoded protein is CASRFRQGRQETQYF.

This clone was counted a few times. The chain combines TRBV19 with TRBJ1-5; 7 bases map to TRBD1. The CDR3 totals 15 residues. Germline CDR1 reads LNHDA; CDR2 reads SQIVND (reference sequence). J lost 6 bases, V lost 4 bases, and 9 bases had no gene match. The CDR3 DNA reads as TGTGCCAGTAGTACGCCCGACAGGGTAATTCAGCCCCAGCATTTT. It yields the protein CASSTPDRVIQPQHF.

The chain employs TRBV11-3 and TRBJ2-7, with TRBD1 identical over 7 bases. V shed 6 bases and J 6 bases; nucleotides not matched to a gene: 11. The length of the CDR3 is 14 residues. The germline V gene has CDR1 SGHNT and CDR2 YENEEA. Written as DNA, the CDR3 is TGTGCCAGCAGACCCGGGACAGCTCCTGCCGAGCAGTACTTC. It specifies CASRPGTAPAEQYF.

The genes are TRBV7-3 and TRBJ2-3, with 11 bases that match TRBD2. CDR1 and CDR2 (germline): SGHTA, FQGTGA. The CDR3 contains 16 residues. The junction had 5 bases not matched to a gene; V was cut back by 2 bases and J by 4 bases. As DNA, the CDR3 is TGTGCCAGCAGCTTAGAAGTACTAGCGGGGGCAGATACGCAGTATTTT. This gives the protein CASSLEVLAGADTQYF.

This clone occurred a few times. V gene TRBV14 combines with J gene TRBJ1-1; D ambiguous. CDR3 length: 15 amino acids. Germline values: CDR1 SGHDN, CDR2 FVKESK. V gave up 1 base and J gave up 4 bases, with 13 bases separating them. The CDR3 here is CASSQGIGGGTEAFF. The CDR3, as DNA: TGTGCCAGCAGCCAAGGCATAGGCGGTGGCACTGAAGCTTTCTTT.

The chain links TRBV4-3 to TRBJ1-1; no clear D gene. The CDR3 has 15 amino acids. V dropped 1 base and J dropped 1 base, with 10 bases sitting between them. Germline V CDR1 and CDR2: LGHNA, YSLEER. DNA of the CDR3: TGCGCCAGCAGCCAAGCTGGGCGCCAGAACACTGAAGCTTTCTTT. This gives the protein CASSQAGRQNTEAFF.

The chain combines TRBV7-3 with TRBJ2-3, with 15 bases fitting TRBD2. CDR1 is SGHTA and CDR2 is FQGTGA in the germline V gene. Germline trimming cut 5 bases from V and 5 bases from J; bases unmatched to any gene: 2. This CDR3 region has 15 residues. The CDR3 spells CASSPGLAGGDTQYF. CDR3 bases: TGTGCCAGCAGCCCGGGACTAGCGGGAGGAGATACGCAGTATTTT.

This clone was observed once. V gene TRBV7-3 combines with J gene TRBJ2-1, with unresolved D. This CDR3 comprises 15 residues. V was pared by 5 bases and J by 6 bases, with 17 bases between. Per germline, CDR1 SGHTA and CDR2 FQGTGA. The CDR3 spells CASSPAASRSNEQFF. In nucleotides, the CDR3 is TGTGCCAGCAGCCCGGCGGCCTCCCGGAGCAATGAGCAGTTCTTC.

This clone showed up just a few times. The chain uses TRBV6-1 and TRBJ2-1; D not resolved. CDR3 length equals 14 residues. V lost 2 bases and J 5 bases, leaving 10 bases between the germline ends. Per germline, CDR1 MNHNS and CDR2 SASEGT. The CDR3 loop reads CASSELAGHNEQFF. CDR3 nucleotides: TGTGCCAGCAGTGAATTGGCTGGCCACAATGAGCAGTTCTTC.

As DNA, the CDR3 is TGTGCCAGCAGTTTCCGGCTAGCGGGAGGAGAGCAGTACTTC. Encoded protein: CASSFRLAGGEQYF. The genes are TRBV27 and TRBJ2-7, with TRBD2 identical over 11 bases. Trimming cost V 3 bases and J 7 bases; bases outside gene matches: 5. Germline values: CDR1 MNHEY, CDR2 SMNVEV (reference sequence). This CDR3 has 14 amino acids.

The chain combines TRBV6-5 with TRBJ1-5, with D possibly matching TRBD1 (6 bases). The CDR3 length is 13 residues. V dropped 4 bases and J dropped 4 bases, with 8 bases sitting between them. From germline, CDR1 is MNHEY and CDR2 SVGAGI. The CDR3 coding sequence is TGTGCCAGCAGTTTGGACAGAAATCAGCCCCAGCATTTT. Its protein product is CASSLDRNQPQHF.

This chain connects TRBV10-3 to TRBJ2-3; 7 bases are a match to TRBD2. The CDR3 loop spans 15 amino acids. V was pared by 6 bases and J by 0 bases, with 6 bases of the junction left unmatched. Per the germline V gene, CDR1 is ENHRY and CDR2 is SYGVKD. The CDR3 reads CAISPLAASTDTQYF. DNA for the CDR3: TGTGCCATCAGCCCCCTAGCGGCTAGCACAGATACGCAGTATTTT.

The chain joins TRBV15 to TRBJ2-5; no definite D call. The V end was cut by 0 bases, the J end by 3 bases, with 2 bases between. The CDR3 length is 12 residues. The V gene's germline CDR1 is LNHNV and CDR2 YYDKDF (reference sequence). CDR3 coding DNA: TGTGCCACCAGCAGAGATAAAGAGACCCAGTACTTC. Protein: CATSRDKETQYF.

The J gene is TRBJ1-2, the V gene TRBV6-1, with TRBD1 matching 10 bases. Germline-derived CDR1 and CDR2 are MNHNS and SASEGT. The CDR3 extends over 14 amino acids. After removal of 8 bases from V and 7 bases from J, the junction contained 10 bases not matched to a gene. The CDR3 nucleotides read TGTGCCAGCGGACTGGACAGGGGGACGGGTGGCTACACCTTC. Translated: CASGLDRGTGGYTF.

This clone was counted a few times. V usage is TRBV7-2 and J usage is TRBJ1-5; 8 positions match TRBD1. Germline V gene lookup returns CDR1 SGHTA and CDR2 FQGNSA. Trimming cost V 2 bases and J 5 bases; bases outside gene matches: 8. The CDR3 is 16 amino acids. CDR3 region: CASSLLGQGYDQPQHF. The CDR3 DNA reads as TGTGCCAGCAGCTTACTCGGACAGGGTTACGATCAGCCCCAGCATTTT.